The rows below give T cell receptor beta chains drawn from one sample of a study of low-dose radiotherapy and immunotherapy resistance in tumors. MiXCR was run by TCRdb on the reads, yielding one entry per CDR3 protein. The sample consists of around 84,000 distinct CDR3 sequences, less than 20% of them appearing once. The starting material was PBMCs, obtained after low-dose radiotherapy plus immunotherapy. These TCRs come from a male donor with prostate cancer. Each CDR3 is given with its conserved first and last residue. Each record gives: CDR3 protein, V gene, J gene.

cdr3_aa: CASSQAVGSNQPQHF
v_call: TRBV3-1
j_call: TRBJ1-5

cdr3_aa: CASSLAPLAGELAYNEQFF
v_call: TRBV5-1
j_call: TRBJ2-1

cdr3_aa: CASSSGGLARGELFF
v_call: TRBV11-3
j_call: TRBJ2-2

cdr3_aa: CASSGFNSGRVTDTQYF
v_call: TRBV2
j_call: TRBJ2-3

cdr3_aa: CASSRNPGLTQYF
v_call: TRBV14
j_call: TRBJ2-3

cdr3_aa: CASSQEETGPTGYGYTF
v_call: TRBV4-1
j_call: TRBJ1-2

cdr3_aa: CASSQTGRVTEAFF
v_call: TRBV28
j_call: TRBJ1-1

cdr3_aa: CASRNDRANTEAFF
v_call: TRBV6-2/TRBV6-3
j_call: TRBJ1-1

cdr3_aa: CASSQGQESYF
v_call: TRBV6-2/TRBV6-3
j_call: TRBJ2-7

cdr3_aa: CASSTSQGGVNIQYF
v_call: TRBV27
j_call: TRBJ2-4